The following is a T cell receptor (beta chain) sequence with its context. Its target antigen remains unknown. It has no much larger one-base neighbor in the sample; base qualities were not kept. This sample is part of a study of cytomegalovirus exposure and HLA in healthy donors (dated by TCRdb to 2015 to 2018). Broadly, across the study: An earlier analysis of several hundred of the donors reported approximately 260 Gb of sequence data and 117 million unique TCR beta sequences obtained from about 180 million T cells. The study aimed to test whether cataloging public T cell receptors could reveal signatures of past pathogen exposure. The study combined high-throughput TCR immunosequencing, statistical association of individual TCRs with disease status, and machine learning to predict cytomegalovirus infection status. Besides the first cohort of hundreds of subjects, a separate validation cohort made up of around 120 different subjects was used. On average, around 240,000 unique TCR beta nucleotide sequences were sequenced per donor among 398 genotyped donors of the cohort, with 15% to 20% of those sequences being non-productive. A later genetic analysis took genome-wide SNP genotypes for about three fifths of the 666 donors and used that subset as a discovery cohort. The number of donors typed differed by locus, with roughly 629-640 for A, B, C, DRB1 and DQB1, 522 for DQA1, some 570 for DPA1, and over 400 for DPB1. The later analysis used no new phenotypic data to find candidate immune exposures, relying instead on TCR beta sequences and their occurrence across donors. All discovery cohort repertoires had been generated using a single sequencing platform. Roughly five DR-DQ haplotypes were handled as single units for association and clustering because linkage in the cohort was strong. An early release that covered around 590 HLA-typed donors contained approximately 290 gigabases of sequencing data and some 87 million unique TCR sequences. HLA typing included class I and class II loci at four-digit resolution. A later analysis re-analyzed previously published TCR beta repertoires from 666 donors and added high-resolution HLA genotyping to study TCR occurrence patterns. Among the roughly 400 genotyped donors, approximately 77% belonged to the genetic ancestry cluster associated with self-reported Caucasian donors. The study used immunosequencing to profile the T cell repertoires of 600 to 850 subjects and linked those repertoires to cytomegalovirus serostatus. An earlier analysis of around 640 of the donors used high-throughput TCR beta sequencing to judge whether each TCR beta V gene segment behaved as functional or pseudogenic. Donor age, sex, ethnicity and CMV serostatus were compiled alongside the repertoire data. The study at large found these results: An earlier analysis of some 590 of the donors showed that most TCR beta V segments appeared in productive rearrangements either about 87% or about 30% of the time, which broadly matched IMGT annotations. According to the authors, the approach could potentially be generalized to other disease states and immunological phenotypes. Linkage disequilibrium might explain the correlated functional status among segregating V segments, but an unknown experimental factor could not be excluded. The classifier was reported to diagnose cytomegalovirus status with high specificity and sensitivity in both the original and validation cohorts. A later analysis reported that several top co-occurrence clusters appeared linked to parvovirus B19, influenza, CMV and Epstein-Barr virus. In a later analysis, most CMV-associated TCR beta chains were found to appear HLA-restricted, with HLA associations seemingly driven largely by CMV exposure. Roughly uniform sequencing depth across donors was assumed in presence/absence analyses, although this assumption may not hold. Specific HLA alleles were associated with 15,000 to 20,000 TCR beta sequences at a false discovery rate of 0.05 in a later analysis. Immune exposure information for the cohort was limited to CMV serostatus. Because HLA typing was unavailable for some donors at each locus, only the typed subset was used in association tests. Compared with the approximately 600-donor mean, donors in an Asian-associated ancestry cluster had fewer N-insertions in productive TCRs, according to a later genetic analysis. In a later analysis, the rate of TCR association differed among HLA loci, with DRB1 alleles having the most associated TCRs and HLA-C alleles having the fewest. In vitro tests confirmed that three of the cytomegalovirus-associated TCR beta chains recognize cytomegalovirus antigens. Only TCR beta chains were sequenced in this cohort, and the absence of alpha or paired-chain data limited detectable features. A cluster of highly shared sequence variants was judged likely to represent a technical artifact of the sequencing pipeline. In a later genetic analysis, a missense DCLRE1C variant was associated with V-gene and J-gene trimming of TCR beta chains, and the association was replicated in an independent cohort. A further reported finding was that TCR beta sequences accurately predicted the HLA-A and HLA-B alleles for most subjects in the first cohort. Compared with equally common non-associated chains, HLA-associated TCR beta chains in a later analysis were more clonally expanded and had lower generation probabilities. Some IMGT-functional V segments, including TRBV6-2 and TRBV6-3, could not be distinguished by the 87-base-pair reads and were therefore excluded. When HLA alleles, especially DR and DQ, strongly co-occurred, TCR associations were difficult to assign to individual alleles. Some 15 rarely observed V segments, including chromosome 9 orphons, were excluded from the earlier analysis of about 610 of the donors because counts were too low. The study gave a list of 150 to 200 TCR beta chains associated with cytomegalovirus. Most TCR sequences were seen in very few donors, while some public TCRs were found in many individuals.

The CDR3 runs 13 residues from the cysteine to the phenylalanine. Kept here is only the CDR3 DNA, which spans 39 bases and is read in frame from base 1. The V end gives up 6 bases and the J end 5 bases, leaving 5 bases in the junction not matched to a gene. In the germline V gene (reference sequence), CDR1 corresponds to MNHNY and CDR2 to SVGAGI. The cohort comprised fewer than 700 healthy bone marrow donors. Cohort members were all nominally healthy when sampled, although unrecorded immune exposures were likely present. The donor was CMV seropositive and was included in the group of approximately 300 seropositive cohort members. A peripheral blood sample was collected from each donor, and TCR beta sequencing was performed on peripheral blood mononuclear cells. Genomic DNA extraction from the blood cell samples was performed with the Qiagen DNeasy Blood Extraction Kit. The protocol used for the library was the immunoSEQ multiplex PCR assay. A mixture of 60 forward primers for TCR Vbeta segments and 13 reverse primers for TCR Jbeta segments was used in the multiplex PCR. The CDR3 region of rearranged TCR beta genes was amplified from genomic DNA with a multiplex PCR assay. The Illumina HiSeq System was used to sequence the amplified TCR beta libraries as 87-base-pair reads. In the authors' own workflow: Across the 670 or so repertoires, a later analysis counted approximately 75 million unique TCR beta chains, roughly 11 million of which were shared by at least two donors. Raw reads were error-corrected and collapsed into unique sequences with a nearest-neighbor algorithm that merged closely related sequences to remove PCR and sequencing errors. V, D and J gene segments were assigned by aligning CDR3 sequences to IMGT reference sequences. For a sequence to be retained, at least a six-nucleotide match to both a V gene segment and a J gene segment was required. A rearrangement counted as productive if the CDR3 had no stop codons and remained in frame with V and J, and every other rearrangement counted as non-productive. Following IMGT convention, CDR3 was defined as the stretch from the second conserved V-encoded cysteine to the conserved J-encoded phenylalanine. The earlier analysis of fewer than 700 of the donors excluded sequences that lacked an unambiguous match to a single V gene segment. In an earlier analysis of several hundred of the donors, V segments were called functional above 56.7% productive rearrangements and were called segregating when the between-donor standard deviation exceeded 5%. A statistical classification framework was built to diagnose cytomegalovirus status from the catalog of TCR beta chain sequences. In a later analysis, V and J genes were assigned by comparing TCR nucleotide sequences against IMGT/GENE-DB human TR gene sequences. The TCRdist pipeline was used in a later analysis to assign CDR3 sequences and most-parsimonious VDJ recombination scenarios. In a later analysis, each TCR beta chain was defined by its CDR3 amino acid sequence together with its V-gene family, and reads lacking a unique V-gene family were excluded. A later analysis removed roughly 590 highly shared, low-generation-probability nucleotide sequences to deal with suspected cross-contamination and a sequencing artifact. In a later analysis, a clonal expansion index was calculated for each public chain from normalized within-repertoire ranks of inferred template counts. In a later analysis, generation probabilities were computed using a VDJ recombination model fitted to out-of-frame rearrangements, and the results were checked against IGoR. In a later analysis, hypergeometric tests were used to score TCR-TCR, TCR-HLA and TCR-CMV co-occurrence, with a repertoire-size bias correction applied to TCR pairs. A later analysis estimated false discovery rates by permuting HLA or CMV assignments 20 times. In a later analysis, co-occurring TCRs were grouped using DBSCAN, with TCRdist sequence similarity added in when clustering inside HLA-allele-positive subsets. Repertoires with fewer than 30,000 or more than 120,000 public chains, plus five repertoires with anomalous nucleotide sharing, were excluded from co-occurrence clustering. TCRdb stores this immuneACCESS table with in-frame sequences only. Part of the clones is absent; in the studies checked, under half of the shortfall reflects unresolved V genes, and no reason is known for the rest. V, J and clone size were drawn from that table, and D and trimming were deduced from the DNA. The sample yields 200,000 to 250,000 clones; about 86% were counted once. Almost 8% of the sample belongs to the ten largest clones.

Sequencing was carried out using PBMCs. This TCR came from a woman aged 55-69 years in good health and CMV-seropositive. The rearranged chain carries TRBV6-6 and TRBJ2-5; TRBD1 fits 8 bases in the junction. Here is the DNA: TGTGCCAGCAGCTGGACAGGGTTGGAGACCCAGTACTTC. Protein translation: CASSWTGLETQYF.